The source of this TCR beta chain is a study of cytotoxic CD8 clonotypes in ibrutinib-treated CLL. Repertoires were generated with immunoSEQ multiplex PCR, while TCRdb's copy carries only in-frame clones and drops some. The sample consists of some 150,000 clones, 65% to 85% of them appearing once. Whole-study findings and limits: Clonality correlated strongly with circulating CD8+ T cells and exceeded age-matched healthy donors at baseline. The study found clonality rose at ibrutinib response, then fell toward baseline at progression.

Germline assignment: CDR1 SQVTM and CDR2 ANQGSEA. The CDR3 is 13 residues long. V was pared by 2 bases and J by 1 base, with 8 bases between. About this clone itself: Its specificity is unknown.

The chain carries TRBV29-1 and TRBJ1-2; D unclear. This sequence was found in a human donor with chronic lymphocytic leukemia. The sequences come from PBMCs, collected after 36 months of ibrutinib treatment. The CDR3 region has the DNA TGCAGCGTTGAATGGGTGTTTAACTATGGCTACACCTTC. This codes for CSVEWVFNYGYTF. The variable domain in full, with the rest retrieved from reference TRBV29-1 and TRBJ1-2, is SAVISQKPSRDICQRGTSLTIQCQVDSQVTMMFWYRQQPGQSLTLIATANQGSEATYESGFVIDKFPISRPNLTFSTLTVSNMSPEDSSIYLCSVEWVFNYGYTFGSGTRLTVV.